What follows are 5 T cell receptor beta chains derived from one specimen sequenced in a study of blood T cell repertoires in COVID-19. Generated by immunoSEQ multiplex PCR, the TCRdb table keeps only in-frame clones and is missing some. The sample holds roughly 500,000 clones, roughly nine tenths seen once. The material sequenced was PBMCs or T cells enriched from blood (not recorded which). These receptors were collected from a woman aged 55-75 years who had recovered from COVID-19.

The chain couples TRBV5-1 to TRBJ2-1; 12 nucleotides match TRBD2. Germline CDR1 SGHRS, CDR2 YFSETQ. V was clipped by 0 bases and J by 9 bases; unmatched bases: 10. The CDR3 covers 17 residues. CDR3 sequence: CASSLGRASGGASEQFF. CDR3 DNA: TGCGCCAGCAGCTTGGGGCGGGCTAGCGGGGGGGCCAGTGAGCAGTTCTTC.

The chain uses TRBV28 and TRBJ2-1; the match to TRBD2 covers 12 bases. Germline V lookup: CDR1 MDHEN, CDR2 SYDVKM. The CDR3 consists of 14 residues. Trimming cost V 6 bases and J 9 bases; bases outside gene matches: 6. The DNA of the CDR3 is TGTGCCAGCAGCCTAGCGGGGGGGCTATTTGAGCAGTTCTTC. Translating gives CASSLAGGLFEQFF.

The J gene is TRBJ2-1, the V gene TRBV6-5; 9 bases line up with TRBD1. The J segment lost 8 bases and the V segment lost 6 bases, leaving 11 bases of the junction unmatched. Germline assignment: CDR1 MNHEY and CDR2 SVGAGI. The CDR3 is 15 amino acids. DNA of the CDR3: TGTGCCAGCAGCCCCAGGGGGACAGGGTTGGATGAGCAGTTCTTC. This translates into CASSPRGTGLDEQFF.

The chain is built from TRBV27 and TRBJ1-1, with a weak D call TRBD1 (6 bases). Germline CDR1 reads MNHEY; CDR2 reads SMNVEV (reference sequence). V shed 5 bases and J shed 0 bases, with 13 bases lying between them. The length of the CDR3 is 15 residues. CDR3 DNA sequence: TGTGCCAGCAGTCCAAACAGGGATTTGAACACTGAAGCTTTCTTT. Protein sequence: CASSPNRDLNTEAFF.

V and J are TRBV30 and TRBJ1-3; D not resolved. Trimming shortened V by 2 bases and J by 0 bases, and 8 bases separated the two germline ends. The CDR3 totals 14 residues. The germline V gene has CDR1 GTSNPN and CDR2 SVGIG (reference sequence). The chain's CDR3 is CAWSPGSSGNTIYF. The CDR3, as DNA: TGTGCCTGGAGTCCGGGGAGCTCTGGAAACACCATATATTTT. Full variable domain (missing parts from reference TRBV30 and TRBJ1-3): SQTIHQWPATLVQPVGSPLSLECTVEGTSNPNLYWYRQAAGRGLQLLFYSVGIGQISSEVPQNLSASRPQDRQFILSSKKLLLSDSGFYLCAWSPGSSGNTIYFGEGSWLTVV.